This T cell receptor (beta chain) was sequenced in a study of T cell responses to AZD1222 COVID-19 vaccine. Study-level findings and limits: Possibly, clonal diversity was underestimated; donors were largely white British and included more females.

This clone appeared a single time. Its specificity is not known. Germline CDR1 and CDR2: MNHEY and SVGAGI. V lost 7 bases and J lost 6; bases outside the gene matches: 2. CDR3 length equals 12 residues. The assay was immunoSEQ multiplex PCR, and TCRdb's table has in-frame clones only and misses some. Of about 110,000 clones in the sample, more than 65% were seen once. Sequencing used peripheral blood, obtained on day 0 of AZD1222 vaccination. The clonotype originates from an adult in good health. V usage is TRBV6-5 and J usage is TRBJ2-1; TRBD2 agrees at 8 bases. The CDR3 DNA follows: TGTGCCAGCACCGGGGGGGGCAATGAGCAGTTCTTC. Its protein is CASTGGGNEQFF.